The clone carrying this T cell receptor (beta chain) has only a few counts. The sample comes from a study of cytomegalovirus exposure and HLA in healthy donors. Germline V gives CDR1 MNHEY, CDR2 SVGAGI. This CDR3 region has 13 residues. V dropped 8 bases and J dropped 3; count of bases not matched to a gene: 5. The PCR had 60 Vbeta and 13 Jbeta primers. Only in-frame clones appear in the TCRdb table, and some are missing; sequencing was by immunoSEQ multiplex PCR. Among 180,000 or so clones listed, roughly 73% were seen once. The chain couples TRBV6-5 to TRBJ2-7; the match to TRBD2 covers 9 bases. Sequenced input: PBMCs. The TCR comes from a woman aged 40 to 49 in good health and CMV-seropositive. The CDR3 DNA reads as TGTGCCAGCGGTCTGCGGGAGGGCTACGAGCAGTACTTC. Its translation: CASGLREGYEQYF.